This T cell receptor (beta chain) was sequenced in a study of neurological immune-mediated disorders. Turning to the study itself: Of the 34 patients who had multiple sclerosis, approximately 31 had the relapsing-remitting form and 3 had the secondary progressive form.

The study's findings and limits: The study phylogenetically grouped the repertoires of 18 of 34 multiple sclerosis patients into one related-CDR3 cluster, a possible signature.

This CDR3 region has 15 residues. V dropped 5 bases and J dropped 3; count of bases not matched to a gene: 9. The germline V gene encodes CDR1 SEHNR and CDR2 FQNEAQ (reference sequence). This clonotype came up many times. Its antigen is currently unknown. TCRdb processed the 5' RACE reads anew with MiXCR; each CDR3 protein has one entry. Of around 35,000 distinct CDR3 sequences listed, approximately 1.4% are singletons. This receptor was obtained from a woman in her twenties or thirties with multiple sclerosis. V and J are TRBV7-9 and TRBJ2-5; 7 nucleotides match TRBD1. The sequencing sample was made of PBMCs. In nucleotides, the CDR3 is TGTGCCAGCAGCCACAGGGACAGTAGGAAAGAGACCCAGTACTTC. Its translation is CASSHRDSRKETQYF.